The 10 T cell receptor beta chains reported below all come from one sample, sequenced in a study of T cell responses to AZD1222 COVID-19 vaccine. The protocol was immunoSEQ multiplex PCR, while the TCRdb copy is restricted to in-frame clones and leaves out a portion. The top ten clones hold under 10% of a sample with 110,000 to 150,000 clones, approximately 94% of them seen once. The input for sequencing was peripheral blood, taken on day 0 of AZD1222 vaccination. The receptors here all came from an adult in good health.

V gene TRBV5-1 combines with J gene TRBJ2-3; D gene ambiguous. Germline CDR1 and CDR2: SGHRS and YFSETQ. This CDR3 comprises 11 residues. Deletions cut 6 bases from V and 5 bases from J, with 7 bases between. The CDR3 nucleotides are TGCGCCAGCAAGTTTGAAGATACGCAGTATTTT. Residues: CASKFEDTQYF.

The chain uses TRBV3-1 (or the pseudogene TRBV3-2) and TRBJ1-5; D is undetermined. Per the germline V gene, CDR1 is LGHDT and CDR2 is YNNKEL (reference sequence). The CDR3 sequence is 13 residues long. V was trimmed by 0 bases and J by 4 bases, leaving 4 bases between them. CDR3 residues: CASSQDGNQPQHF. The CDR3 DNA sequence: TGTGCCAGCAGCCAAGACGGAAATCAGCCCCAGCATTTT.

The CDR3: CASRQVPLDSPLHF. The CDR3 DNA reads as TGTGCCAGCAGGCAGGTACCCTTGGATTCACCCCTCCACTTT. The chain links TRBV27 to TRBJ1-6; D call uncertain. The CDR3 runs 14 residues. CDR1 and CDR2 (germline): MNHEY, SMNVEV (reference sequence). Trimming took off 6 bases at V and 8 bases at J, with 14 bases between the two ends.

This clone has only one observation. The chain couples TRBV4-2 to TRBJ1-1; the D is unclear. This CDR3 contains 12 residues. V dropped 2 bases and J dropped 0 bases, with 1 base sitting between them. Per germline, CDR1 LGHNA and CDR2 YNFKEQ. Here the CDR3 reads CASSQMNTEAFF. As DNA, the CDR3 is TGTGCCAGCAGCCAAATGAACACTGAAGCTTTCTTT.

CDR3 DNA sequence: TGTGCCAGCAGTGAATTTGAGACAGGTCTTTTGAGGGGCTACACCTTC. It specifies CASSEFETGLLRGYTF. This sequence joins TRBV25-1 and TRBJ1-2; TRBD1 is a possible D gene (6 bases). The CDR3 is made up of 16 amino acids. V gave up 1 base and J gave up 8 bases, with 20 bases separating them. CDR1 and CDR2 (germline): MGHDK, SYGVNS.

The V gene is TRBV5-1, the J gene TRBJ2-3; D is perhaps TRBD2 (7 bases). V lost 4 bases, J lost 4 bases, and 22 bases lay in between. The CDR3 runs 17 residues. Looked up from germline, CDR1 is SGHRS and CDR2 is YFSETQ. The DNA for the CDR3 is TGCGCCAGCAGCCCAACCTTTGGGGGGGCAGGGTCAGATACGCAGTATTTT. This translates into CASSPTFGGAGSDTQYF. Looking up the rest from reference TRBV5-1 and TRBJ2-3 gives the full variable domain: KAGVTQTPRYLIKTRGQQVTLSCSPISGHRSVSWYQQTPGQGLQFLFEYFSETQRNKGNFPGRFSGRQFSNSRSEMNVSTLELGDSALYLCASSPTFGGAGSDTQYFGPGTRLTVL.

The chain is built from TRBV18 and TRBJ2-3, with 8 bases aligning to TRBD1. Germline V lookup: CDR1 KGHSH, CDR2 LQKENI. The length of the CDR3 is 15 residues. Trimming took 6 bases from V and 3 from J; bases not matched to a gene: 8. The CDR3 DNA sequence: TGTGCCAGCTCCCCCAGACAGGGGAGGACAGATACGCAGTATTTT. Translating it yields CASSPRQGRTDTQYF.

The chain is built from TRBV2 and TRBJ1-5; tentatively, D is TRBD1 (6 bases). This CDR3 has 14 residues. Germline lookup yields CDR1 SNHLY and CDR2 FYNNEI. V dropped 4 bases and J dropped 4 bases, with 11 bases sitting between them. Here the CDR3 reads CASSADRLNQPQHF. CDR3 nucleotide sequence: TGTGCCAGCAGTGCAGACAGGTTGAATCAGCCCCAGCATTTT.

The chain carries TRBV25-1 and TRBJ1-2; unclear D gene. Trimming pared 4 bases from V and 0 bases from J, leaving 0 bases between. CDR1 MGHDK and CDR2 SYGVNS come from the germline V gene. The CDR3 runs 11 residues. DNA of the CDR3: TGTGCCAGCAGTGCTAACTATGGCTACACCTTC. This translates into CASSANYGYTF.

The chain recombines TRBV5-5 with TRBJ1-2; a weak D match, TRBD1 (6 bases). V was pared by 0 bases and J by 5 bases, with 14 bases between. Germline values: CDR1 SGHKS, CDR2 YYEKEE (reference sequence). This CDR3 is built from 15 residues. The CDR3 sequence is CASSLDGRQGYGYTF. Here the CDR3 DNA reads TGTGCCAGCAGCTTGGACGGGCGGCAGGGGTATGGCTACACCTTC. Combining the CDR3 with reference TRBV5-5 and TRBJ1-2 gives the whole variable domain DAGVTQSPTHLIKTRGQQVTLRCSPISGHKSVSWYQQVLGQGPQFIFQYYEKEERGRGNFPDRFSARQFPNYSSELNVNALLLGDSALYLCASSLDGRQGYGYTFGSGTRLTVV.